This TCR beta chain was found in a study of prognosis after radiotherapy for stage I lung cancer. Genomic DNA yielded TCR beta CDR3, amplified by two-round multiplex PCR. The first PCR round targeted every TRBV and TRBJ gene with specific primers. TCRdb called the multiplex PCR reads again in MiXCR, with one record for every CDR3 protein. The data hold about 12,000 distinct CDR3 sequences, with 45% to 60% observed a single time. Germline CDR1 reads KGHDR; CDR2 reads SFDVKD. After removal of 1 base from V and 7 bases from J, the junction contained 7 bases not matched to a gene. This CDR3 is 16 amino acids long. This clonotype has more than one count but fewer than ten. Blood draws of around 6.5 milliliters of peripheral blood occurred at each of two time points.

The sample here was PBMCs, taken before or after stereotactic body radiation therapy (not recorded which). The rearrangement links TRBV24-1 to TRBJ2-2, with 8 bases aligning to TRBD2. The receptor was derived from a donor over 45 with non-small cell lung cancer. This CDR3 reads CATSDFEREIDGELFF. CDR3 nucleotides: TGTGCCACCAGTGATTTTGAGCGGGAGATTGACGGGGAGCTGTTTTTT.